This T cell receptor (beta chain) was recovered during a study of control samples from healthy donors and cancer patients. Sequenced by immunoSEQ multiplex PCR; TCRdb stores in-frame clones only, minus some. The profile shows some 410,000 clones, 90% of them singletons. The V gene lost 1 base and the J gene lost 4 bases, with 6 bases spanning the gap. Germline CDR1 reads GTSNPN; CDR2 reads SVGIG (reference sequence). The CDR3 has 12 amino acids. This chain connects TRBV30 to TRBJ2-3; D gene ambiguous. The sequenced material came from PBMCs. The receptor's source is a man aged 35-49 years with head and neck cancer. The CDR3, as DNA: TGTGCCTGGAGTGCTAGGGCAGATACGCAGTATTTT. It translates to CAWSARADTQYF.